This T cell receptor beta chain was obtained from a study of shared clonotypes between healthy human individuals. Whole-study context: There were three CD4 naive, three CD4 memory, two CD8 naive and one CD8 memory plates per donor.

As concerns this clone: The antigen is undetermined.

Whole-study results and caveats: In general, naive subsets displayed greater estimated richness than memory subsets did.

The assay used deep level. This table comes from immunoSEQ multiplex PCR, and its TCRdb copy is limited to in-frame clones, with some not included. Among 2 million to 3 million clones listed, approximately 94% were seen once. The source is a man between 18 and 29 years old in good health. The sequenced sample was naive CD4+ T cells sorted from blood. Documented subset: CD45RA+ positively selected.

CDR3 protein: CASSAYRGRRGEQYF. CDR3 coding DNA: TGTGCCAGTAGTGCGTACAGGGGGCGTAGGGGCGAGCAGTACTTC. The rearrangement joins TRBV19 to TRBJ2-7; the match to TRBD1 covers 9 bases. The CDR3 sequence is 15 residues long. The germline V gene encodes CDR1 LNHDA and CDR2 SQIVND (reference sequence). With 5 bases clipped from V and 6 bases from J, the junction kept 11 bases outside the gene matches.